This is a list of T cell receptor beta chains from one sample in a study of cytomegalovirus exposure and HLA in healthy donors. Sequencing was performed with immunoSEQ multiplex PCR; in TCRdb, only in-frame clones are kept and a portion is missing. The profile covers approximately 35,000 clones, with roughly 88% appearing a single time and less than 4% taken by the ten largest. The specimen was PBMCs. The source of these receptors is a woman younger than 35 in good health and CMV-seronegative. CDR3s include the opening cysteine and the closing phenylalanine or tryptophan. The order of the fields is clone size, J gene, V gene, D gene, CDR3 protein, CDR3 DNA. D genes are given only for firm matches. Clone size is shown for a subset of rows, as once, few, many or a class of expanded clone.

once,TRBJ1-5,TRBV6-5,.,CASSFQGNNQPQHF,TGTGCCAGCAGTTTCCAGGGTAACAATCAGCCCCAGCATTTT
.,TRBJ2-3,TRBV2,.,CASRALGANTDTQYF,TGTGCCAGCAGGGCATTGGGGGCCAATACAGATACGCAGTATTTT
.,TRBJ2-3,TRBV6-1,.,CASSLAFTDTQYF,TGTGCCAGCAGTCTAGCATTCACAGATACGCAGTATTTT
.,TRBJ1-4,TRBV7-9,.,CASSRGGRFEKLFF,TGTGCCAGCAGCCGGGGGGGGCGCTTTGAAAAACTGTTTTTT
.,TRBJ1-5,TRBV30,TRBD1,CAWDAGTGDQPQHF,TGTGCCTGGGACGCCGGGACAGGGGATCAGCCCCAGCATTTT
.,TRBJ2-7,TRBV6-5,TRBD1,CASSYSRDRRYEQYF,TGTGCCAGCAGTTACTCCCGGGACAGGCGGTACGAGCAGTACTTC
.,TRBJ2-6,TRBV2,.,CASSLLSSGANVLTF,TGTGCCAGCAGTCTGCTTAGCTCTGGGGCCAACGTCCTGACTTTC
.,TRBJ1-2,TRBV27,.,CASSFASIGGGYGYTF,TGTGCCAGCAGTTTTGCCTCGATCGGGGGGGGGTATGGCTACACCTTC
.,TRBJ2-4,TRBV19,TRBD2,CASSIGGGWGNIQYF,TGTGCCAGTAGTATCGGGGGAGGGTGGGGAAACATTCAGTACTTC
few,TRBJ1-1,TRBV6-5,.,CASSQGMRTEAFF,TGTGCCAGCAGCCAGGGCATGAGGACTGAAGCTTTCTTT
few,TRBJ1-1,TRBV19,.,CASSFQENTEAFF,TGTGCCAGTAGTTTTCAGGAGAACACTGAAGCTTTCTTT
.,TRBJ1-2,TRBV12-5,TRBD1,CASGKGQGAANYGYTF,TGTGCTAGTGGTAAGGGACAGGGGGCGGCGAACTATGGCTACACCTTC
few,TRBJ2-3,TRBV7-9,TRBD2,CASSSPGLLSTDTQYF,TGTGCCAGCAGCTCACCGGGACTACTAAGCACAGATACGCAGTATTTT
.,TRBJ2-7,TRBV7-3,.,CASSQMGLSEQYF,TGTGCCAGCAGCCAGATGGGGCTTAGCGAGCAGTACTTC
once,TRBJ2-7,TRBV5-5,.,CASSYGDSSSYEQYF,TGTGCCAGCAGCTACGGGGATTCTAGCTCCTACGAGCAGTACTTC
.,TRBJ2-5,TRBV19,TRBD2,CATQPGGWETQYF,TGTGCCACCCAGCCGGGAGGTTGGGAGACCCAGTACTTC
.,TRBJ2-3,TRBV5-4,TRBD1,CASSLEGANTDTQYF,TGTGCCAGCAGCTTGGAGGGGGCCAACACAGATACGCAGTATTTT
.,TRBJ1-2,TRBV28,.,CASSWRGGGYGYTF,TGTGCCAGCAGTTGGAGAGGGGGGGGCTATGGCTACACCTTC
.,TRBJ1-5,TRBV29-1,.,CSVGAGDYQPQHF,TGCAGCGTTGGGGCAGGCGATTATCAGCCCCAGCATTTT
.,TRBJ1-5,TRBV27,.,CASSHSGPGQPQHF,TGTGCCAGCAGTCACTCTGGTCCCGGTCAGCCCCAGCATTTT
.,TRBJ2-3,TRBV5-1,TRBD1,CASSRTGGRGDTQYF,TGCGCCAGCAGCCGTACAGGGGGCCGGGGAGATACGCAGTATTTT
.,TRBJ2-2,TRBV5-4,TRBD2,CASSTGLAGPTGELFF,TGTGCCAGCAGCACTGGACTAGCGGGACCCACCGGGGAGCTGTTTTTT
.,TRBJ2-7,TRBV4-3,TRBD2,CASSLGLAGGPQQYF,TGCGCCAGCAGCCTCGGACTAGCGGGAGGGCCACAGCAGTACTTC
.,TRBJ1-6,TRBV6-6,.,CASTGVYNSPLHF,TGTGCCAGCACAGGGGTCTATAATTCACCCCTCCACTTT
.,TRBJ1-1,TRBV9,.,CASSADPGQLVEAFF,TGTGCCAGCAGCGCCGACCCCGGACAGCTAGTTGAAGCTTTCTTT
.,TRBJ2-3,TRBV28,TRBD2,CASSSTLAGGPTDTQYF,TGTGCCAGCAGTTCGACACTAGCGGGAGGGCCTACAGATACGCAGTATTTT
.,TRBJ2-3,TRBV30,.,CAWSADWGSADTQYF,TGTGCCTGGAGTGCTGATTGGGGTAGCGCAGATACGCAGTATTTT